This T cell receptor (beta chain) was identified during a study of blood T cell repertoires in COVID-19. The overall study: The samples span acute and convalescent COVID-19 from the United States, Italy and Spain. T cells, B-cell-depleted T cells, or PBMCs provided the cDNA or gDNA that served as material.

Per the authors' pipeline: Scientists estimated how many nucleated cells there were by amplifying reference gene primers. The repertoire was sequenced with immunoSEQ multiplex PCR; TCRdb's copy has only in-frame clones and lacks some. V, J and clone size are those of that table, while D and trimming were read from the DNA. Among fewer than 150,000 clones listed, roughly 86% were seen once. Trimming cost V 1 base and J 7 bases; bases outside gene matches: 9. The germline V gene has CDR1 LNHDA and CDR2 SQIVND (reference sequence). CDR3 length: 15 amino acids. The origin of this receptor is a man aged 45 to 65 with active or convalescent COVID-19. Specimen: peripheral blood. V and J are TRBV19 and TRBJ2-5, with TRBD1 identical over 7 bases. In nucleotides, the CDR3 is TGTGCCAGTAGTATAGGGACAGGCAAGAGTCGGACCCAGTACTTC. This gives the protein CASSIGTGKSRTQYF.